Listed below are T cell receptor beta chains from one sample, sequenced in a study of cytomegalovirus exposure and HLA in healthy donors. Assay used: immunoSEQ multiplex PCR; TCRdb lists only in-frame clones, some missing. There are 110,000 to 150,000 clones in the sample; about 71% occur only once, and about 2% lies in the top ten. Sequenced: PBMCs. The receptors come from a woman in her sixties or seventies in good health and CMV-seropositive. The conserved cysteine and the conserved F or W are not part of the CDR3 here. Each record gives: J gene, V gene, CDR3 protein.

j_gene: TRBJ1-1; v_gene: TRBV5-1; CDR3aa: ASSLVGTGREAF
j_gene: .; v_gene: TRBV4-1; CDR3aa: ASSQDAGSPNEQY
j_gene: TRBJ1-3; v_gene: TRBV28; CDR3aa: ASTGGVVRGNTIY
j_gene: TRBJ1-1; v_gene: TRBV6-5; CDR3aa: ASSYSNRVDTEAF
j_gene: TRBJ2-7; v_gene: TRBV15; CDR3aa: ATRVGGQLASYEQY
j_gene: TRBJ2-5; v_gene: TRBV25-1; CDR3aa: ASSDSGSGRTQY
j_gene: TRBJ2-4; v_gene: TRBV5-4; CDR3aa: ASSLGAGLAKNIQY
j_gene: TRBJ1-1; v_gene: TRBV6-5; CDR3aa: ASRDRGGVAF
j_gene: TRBJ2-5; v_gene: TRBV28; CDR3aa: ASSKGVPETQY
j_gene: TRBJ1-1; v_gene: TRBV7-6; CDR3aa: ASSLEGINTEAF
j_gene: TRBJ2-3; v_gene: TRBV7-3; CDR3aa: ASSGLAGTDTQY
j_gene: TRBJ2-3; v_gene: TRBV11-3; CDR3aa: ASSRRSGKTDTQY
j_gene: TRBJ2-7; v_gene: TRBV6-1; CDR3aa: ASSEAGGPYEQY
j_gene: TRBJ1-4; v_gene: TRBV5-1; CDR3aa: ASSLSGTGRGGEKLF
j_gene: TRBJ2-7; v_gene: TRBV9; CDR3aa: ASSVGLGPQY
j_gene: TRBJ2-5; v_gene: TRBV5-1; CDR3aa: ASSLSSRGEETQY
j_gene: TRBJ1-5; v_gene: TRBV28; CDR3aa: ASRRQGNQPQH
j_gene: TRBJ1-2; v_gene: TRBV30; CDR3aa: AWSTGQGVANYGYT
j_gene: TRBJ2-7; v_gene: TRBV2; CDR3aa: ASSEIQGYEQY
j_gene: TRBJ1-1; v_gene: TRBV6-5; CDR3aa: ATRQGGSTEAF